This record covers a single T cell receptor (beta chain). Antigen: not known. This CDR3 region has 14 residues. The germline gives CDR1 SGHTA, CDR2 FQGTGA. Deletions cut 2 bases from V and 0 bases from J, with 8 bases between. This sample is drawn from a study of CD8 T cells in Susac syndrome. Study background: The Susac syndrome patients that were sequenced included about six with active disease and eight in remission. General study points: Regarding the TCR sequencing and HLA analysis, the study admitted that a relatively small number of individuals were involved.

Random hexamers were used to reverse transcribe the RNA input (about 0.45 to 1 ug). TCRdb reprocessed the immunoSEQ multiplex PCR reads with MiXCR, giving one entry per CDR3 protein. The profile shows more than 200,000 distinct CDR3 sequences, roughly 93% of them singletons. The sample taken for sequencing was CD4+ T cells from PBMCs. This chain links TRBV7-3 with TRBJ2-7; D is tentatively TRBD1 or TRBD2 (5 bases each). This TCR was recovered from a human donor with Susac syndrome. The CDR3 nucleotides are TGTGCCAGCAGCTTAGAGGGGATCTCCTACGAGCAGTACTTC. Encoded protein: CASSLEGISYEQYF. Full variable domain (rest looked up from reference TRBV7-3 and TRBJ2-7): GAGVSQTPSNKVTEKGKYVELRCDPISGHTALYWYRQSLGQGPEFLIYFQGTGAADDSGLPNDRFFAVRPEGSVSTLKIQRTERGDSAVYLCASSLEGISYEQYFGPGTRLTVT.